The 14 T cell receptor beta chains below were found in one sample sequenced in a study of regulatory T cells in long-lasting Graves disease. Arm-PCR of CDR3 regions and iRepertoire HTBI primers were used to build TCR beta libraries. TCRdb reprocessed the multiplex PCR reads via MiXCR and lists one record per CDR3 protein. The table lists a few hundred thousand distinct CDR3 sequences, approximately 16% of them singletons. Time point noted: newly diagnosed GD, antithyroid drugs for less than 3 months. Construction of the TCR library relied on RNA isolated from PBMCs. The sample was also linked to a second study, of T cells in Graves' hyperthyroidism and ophthalmopathy.

The material sequenced was peripheral blood mononuclear cells (PBMCs), taken at new diagnosis, from a patient treated with antithyroid drugs. The receptors originated from a woman aged 18-29 years with Graves disease.

This clonotype was detected a few times. This chain connects TRBV7-9 to TRBJ1-1; D might be TRBD1 (6 bases). V was pared by 5 bases and J by 3 bases, with 13 bases between. The germline CDR1 and CDR2 sequences are SEHNR and FQNEAQ (reference sequence). CDR3 length: 14 amino acids. CDR3 protein: CASSTQGWYTEAFF. The CDR3 nucleotides are TGTGCCAGCAGCACCCAGGGGTGGTACACTGAAGCTTTCTTT.

The V call is TRBV13, the J call TRBJ1-6; D is undetermined. Germline CDR1 is PRHDT and CDR2 is FYEKMQ (reference sequence). This CDR3 region has 16 residues. V was shortened by 3 bases and J by 0 bases, with 9 bases between the two germline ends. The CDR3 bases are TGTGCCAGCAGCTTTGAGAACAGCTCCTATAATTCACCCCTCCACTTT. This encodes CASSFENSSYNSPLHF.

This clonotype occurred many times. This sequence joins TRBV12-3 or TRBV12-4 and TRBJ2-5; D might be TRBD1 (5 bases). The CDR3 has 13 amino acids. With 6 bases removed from V and 1 base from J, the gap between germline ends came to 9 bases. The CDR3 region has the DNA TGTGCCAGCAGGCGGACAACCCAAGAGACCCAGTACTTC. Its translation: CASRRTTQETQYF.

This clonotype was observed many times. V gene TRBV7-9 combines with J gene TRBJ2-7, with 14 bases identical to TRBD2. Unmatched junction bases numbered 2, after V lost 4 bases and J lost 0 bases. The germline gives CDR1 SEHNR, CDR2 FQNEAQ (reference sequence). The CDR3 contains 16 residues. CDR3 protein: CASSYGTSGSSYEQYF. The CDR3, as DNA: TGTGCCAGCAGCTACGGGACTAGCGGGAGCTCCTACGAGCAGTACTTC.

There are a few counts of this clonotype. The rearrangement joins TRBV6-2 or TRBV6-3 to TRBJ2-2, with D possibly matching TRBD1 (5 bases). The CDR3 is 13 residues long. V lost 2 bases and J 4 bases, leaving 5 bases between the germline ends. The germline V gene has CDR1 MNHEY and CDR2 SVGEGT. CDR3 loop: CASSYGATGELFF. CDR3 DNA: TGTGCCAGCAGTTACGGGGCCACCGGGGAGCTGTTTTTT.

This clonotype occurred a few times. The chain uses TRBV25-1 and TRBJ1-4, with D perhaps matching TRBD1 (5 bases). Germline V gene data show CDR1 as MGHDK and CDR2 as SYGVNS. V lost 5 bases and J 8 bases, leaving 15 bases between the germline ends. The CDR3 totals 14 residues. CDR3 sequence reads: CASSSGRGGEKLFF. The CDR3, as DNA: TGTGCCAGCAGTTCAGGGAGGGGAGGGGAAAAACTGTTTTTT.

The J gene is TRBJ2-1, the V gene TRBV9; 7 bases match TRBD2. The CDR3 covers 15 residues. The germline V gene has CDR1 SGDLS and CDR2 YYNGEE. The trim removed 5 bases at V and 0 bases at J, leaving 5 bases unmatched. The CDR3, as DNA: TGTGCCAGCAGTTTCTGGACTAGCTCCTACAATGAGCAGTTCTTC. The encoded protein is CASSFWTSSYNEQFF.

The CDR3 sequence: CASSQDGWSEQYF. CDR3 DNA sequence: TGCGCCAGCAGCCAAGATGGGTGGTCCGAGCAGTACTTC. The genes are TRBV4-3 and TRBJ2-7; unclear D gene. Germline assignment: CDR1 LGHNA and CDR2 YSLEER. Trimming pared 0 bases from V and 6 bases from J, leaving 9 bases between. CDR3 length equals 13 residues.

This clonotype occurred many times. The V and J genes are TRBV20-1 and TRBJ2-7; TRBD2 might be the D (5 bases). V was shortened by 1 base and J by 4 bases, with 17 bases between the two germline ends. The germline CDR1 and CDR2 sequences are DFQATT and SNEGSKA (reference sequence). The CDR3 has 15 residues. The CDR3 loop reads CSARGEGVSGYEQYF. For the CDR3, the DNA is TGCAGTGCTAGAGGCGAGGGTGTCTCCGGATACGAGCAGTACTTC.

This clonotype was recorded at least ten times. The chain has TRBV28 and TRBJ2-7; 11 bases map to TRBD2. Trimming took 7 bases from V and 5 from J; bases not matched to a gene: 7. CDR3 size: 14 residues. Per germline, CDR1 MDHEN and CDR2 SYDVKM. DNA for the CDR3: TGTGCCAGCAAGGGGACTAGCGGACTGAACGAGCAGTACTTC. This sequence encodes CASKGTSGLNEQYF.

CDR3 residues: CASSLEGAVGELFF. In nucleotides, the CDR3 is TGTGCCAGCAGTTTGGAGGGAGCGGTCGGGGAGCTGTTTTTT. This chain joins TRBV12-3 or TRBV12-4 and TRBJ2-2; TRBD2 might be the D (6 bases). Trimming pared 3 bases from V and 7 bases from J, leaving 12 bases between. CDR3 size: 14 residues.

This clonotype has a count of ten or more. This chain joins TRBV11-1 and TRBJ2-5, with D possibly TRBD2 on 5 matching bases. V lost 2 bases to trimming and J lost 5 bases, with 15 bases between them. CDR1 SGHAT and CDR2 FQDESV come from the germline V gene (reference sequence). The CDR3 sequence is 15 residues long. The CDR3 DNA reads TGTGCCAGCAGCTTACCGGCCCCGGGAACGGAGACCCAGTACTTC. It yields the protein CASSLPAPGTETQYF. Combining the CDR3 with reference TRBV11-1 and TRBJ2-5 gives the whole variable domain EAEVAQSPRYKITEKSQAVAFWCDPISGHATLYWYRQILGQGPELLVQFQDESVVDDSQLPKDRFSAERLKGVDSTLKIQPAELGDSAMYLCASSLPAPGTETQYFGPGTRLLVL.

At least ten counts were recorded for this clonotype. This chain uses TRBV29-1 with TRBJ2-7; 9 bases line up with TRBD1. The germline gives CDR1 SQVTM, CDR2 ANQGSEA. V trimming: 6 bases; J trimming: 0 bases; junction bases outside the gene matches: 9. This CDR3 is 15 amino acids long. Written as DNA, the CDR3 is TGCAGCGTGATACCCACAGGGGGCAGCTCCTACGAGCAGTACTTC. Amino acid sequence: CSVIPTGGSSYEQYF.

This chain links TRBV24-1 with TRBJ2-1; D perhaps matches TRBD1 (6 bases). The CDR3 extends over 16 amino acids. V was clipped by 4 bases and J by 0 bases, with 12 bases between them. The germline CDR1 and CDR2 sequences are KGHDR and SFDVKD. The CDR3 nucleotides are TGTGCCACCAGTGACGTGGACAGCAGCTCCTACAATGAGCAGTTCTTC. It translates to CATSDVDSSSYNEQFF.